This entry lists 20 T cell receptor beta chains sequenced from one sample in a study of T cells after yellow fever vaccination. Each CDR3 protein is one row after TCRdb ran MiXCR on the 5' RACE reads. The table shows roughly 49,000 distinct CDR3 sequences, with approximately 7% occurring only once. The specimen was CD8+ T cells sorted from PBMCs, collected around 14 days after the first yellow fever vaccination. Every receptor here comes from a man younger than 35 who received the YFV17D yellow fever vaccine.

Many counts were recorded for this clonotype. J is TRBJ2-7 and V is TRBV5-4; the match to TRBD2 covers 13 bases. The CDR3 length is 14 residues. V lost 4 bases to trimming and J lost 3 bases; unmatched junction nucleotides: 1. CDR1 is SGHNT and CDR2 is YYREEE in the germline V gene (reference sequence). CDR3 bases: TGTGCCAGCAGCCGGACTAGCGGGGGCTACGAGCAGTACGTC. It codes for CASSRTSGGYEQYV.

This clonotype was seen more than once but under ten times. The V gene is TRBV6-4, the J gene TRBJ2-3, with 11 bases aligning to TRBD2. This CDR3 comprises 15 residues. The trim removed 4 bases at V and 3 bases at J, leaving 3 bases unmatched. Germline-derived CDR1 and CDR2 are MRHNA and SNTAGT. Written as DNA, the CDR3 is TGTGCCAGCAGTGTTAGCGGGGGGGCGACAGATACGCAGTATTTT. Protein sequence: CASSVSGGATDTQYF.

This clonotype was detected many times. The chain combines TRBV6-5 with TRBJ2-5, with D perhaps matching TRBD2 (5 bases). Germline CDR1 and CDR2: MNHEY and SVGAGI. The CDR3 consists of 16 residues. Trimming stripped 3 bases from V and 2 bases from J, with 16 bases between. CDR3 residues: CASSYHSLAWQETQYF. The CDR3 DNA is TGTGCCAGCAGTTATCATTCGCTAGCATGGCAAGAGACCCAGTACTTC.

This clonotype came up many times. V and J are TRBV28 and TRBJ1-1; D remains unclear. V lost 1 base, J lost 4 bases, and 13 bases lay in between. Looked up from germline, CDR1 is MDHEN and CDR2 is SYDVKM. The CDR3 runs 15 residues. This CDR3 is CASSLLSVRVTEAFF. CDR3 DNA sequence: TGTGCCAGCAGTTTATTGTCGGTCCGGGTCACTGAAGCTTTCTTT.

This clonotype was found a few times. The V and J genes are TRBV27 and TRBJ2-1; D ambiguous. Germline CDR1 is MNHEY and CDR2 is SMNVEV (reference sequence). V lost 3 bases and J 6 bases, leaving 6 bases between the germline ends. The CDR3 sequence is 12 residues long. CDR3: CASSFGFNEQFF. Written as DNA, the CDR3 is TGTGCCAGCAGTTTTGGTTTCAATGAGCAGTTCTTC.

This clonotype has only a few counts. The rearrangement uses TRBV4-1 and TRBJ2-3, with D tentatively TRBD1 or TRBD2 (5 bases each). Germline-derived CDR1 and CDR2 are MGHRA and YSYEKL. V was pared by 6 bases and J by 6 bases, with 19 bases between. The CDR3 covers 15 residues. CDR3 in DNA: TGCGCCAGCAGTCCCCGGGACGGCCCTGGGGATACGCAGTATTTT. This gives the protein CASSPRDGPGDTQYF.

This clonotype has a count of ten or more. The CDR3 DNA is TGTGCCAGCATCCAAATCGGGGCAACTAATGAAAAACTGTTTTTT. Its translation is CASIQIGATNEKLFF. This rearrangement joins TRBV7-9 to TRBJ1-4; D is unresolved. With 7 bases removed from V and 0 bases from J, the gap between germline ends came to 12 bases. The CDR3 extends over 15 amino acids. Germline-derived CDR1 and CDR2 are SEHNR and FQNEAQ (reference sequence).

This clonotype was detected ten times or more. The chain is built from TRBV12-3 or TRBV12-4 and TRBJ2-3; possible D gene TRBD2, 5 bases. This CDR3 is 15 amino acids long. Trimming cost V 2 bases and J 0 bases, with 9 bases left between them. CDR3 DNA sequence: TGTGCCAGCAGTTTACAGCGGAGAAGCACAGATACGCAGTATTTT. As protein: CASSLQRRSTDTQYF.

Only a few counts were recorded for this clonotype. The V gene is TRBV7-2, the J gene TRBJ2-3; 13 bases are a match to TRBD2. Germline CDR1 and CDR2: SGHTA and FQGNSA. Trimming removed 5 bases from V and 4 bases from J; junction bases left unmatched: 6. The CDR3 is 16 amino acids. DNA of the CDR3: TGTGCCAGCAGCATAGGACTAGCGGGGGAGGCAGATACGCAGTATTTT. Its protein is CASSIGLAGEADTQYF.

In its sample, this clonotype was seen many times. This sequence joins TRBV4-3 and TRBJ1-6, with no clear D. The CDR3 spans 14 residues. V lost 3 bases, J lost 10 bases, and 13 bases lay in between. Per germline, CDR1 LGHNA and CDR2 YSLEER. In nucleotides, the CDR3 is TGCGCCAGCAGCCAGGCGGGATTAGTATCACCCCTCCACTTT. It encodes CASSQAGLVSPLHF.

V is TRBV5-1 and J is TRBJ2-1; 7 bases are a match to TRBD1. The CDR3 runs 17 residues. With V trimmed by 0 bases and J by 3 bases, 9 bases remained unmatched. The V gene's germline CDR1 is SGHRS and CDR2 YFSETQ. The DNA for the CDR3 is TGCGCCAGCAGCTTGGGCCTCGGACAGGTAGACTACAATGAGCAGTTCTTC. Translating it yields CASSLGLGQVDYNEQFF.

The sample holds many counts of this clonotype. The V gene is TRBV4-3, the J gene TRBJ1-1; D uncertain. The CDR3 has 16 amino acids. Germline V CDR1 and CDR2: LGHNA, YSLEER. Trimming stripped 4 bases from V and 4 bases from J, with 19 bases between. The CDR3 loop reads CASSPDRAPWGTEAFF. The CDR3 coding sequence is TGCGCCAGCAGCCCGGACCGGGCCCCCTGGGGCACTGAAGCTTTCTTT.

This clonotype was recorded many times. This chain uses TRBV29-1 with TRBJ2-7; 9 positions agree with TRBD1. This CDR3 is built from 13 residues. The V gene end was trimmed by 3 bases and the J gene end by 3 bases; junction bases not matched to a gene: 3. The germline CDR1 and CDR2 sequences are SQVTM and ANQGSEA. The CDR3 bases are TGCAGCGTTGAGCGGGACAGGGACTACGAGCAGTACTTC. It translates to CSVERDRDYEQYF.

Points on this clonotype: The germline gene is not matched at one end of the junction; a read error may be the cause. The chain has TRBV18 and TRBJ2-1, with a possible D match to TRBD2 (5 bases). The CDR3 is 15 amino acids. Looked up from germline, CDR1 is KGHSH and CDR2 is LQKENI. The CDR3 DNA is TGTGCCAGCTCACCATCCGGGGAGACCTACAATGAGCGGTTCTTC. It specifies CASSPSGETYNERFF.

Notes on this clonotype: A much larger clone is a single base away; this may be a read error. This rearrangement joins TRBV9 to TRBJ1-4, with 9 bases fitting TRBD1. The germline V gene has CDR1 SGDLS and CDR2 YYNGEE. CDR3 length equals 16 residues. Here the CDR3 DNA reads TGTGCCAGCAGCGTAGGTGGGACAGGGACTAATGAAGAACTGTTTTTT. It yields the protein CASSVGGTGTNEELFF.

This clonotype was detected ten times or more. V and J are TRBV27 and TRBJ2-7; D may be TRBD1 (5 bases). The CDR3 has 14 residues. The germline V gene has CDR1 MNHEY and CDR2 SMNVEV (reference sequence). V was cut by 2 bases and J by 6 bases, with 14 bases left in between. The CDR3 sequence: CASSLMLGRAEQYF. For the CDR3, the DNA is TGTGCCAGCAGTTTAATGCTCGGCAGGGCCGAGCAGTACTTC.

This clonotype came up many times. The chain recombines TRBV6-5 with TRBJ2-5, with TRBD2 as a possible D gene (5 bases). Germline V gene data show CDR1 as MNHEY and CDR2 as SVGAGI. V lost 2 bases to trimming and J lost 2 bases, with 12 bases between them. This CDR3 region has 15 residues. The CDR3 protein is CASSYGGSIQETQYF. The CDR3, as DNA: TGTGCCAGCAGTTACGGAGGCAGCATACAAGAGACCCAGTACTTC.

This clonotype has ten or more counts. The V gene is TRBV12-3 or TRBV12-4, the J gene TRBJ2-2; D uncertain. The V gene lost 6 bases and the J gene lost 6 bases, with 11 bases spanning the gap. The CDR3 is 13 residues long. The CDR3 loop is CASRKVEAGELFF. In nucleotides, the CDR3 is TGTGCCAGCAGAAAAGTAGAAGCCGGGGAGCTGTTTTTT.

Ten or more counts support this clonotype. CDR3 amino acids: CSVRTTLPPYEQYF. CDR3 DNA sequence: TGCAGCGTTAGAACAACATTACCTCCCTACGAGCAGTACTTC. The chain uses TRBV29-1 and TRBJ2-7, with D unresolved. The CDR3 is 14 residues long. V gave up 5 bases and J gave up 2 bases, with 16 bases separating them. CDR1 is SQVTM and CDR2 is ANQGSEA in the germline V gene.

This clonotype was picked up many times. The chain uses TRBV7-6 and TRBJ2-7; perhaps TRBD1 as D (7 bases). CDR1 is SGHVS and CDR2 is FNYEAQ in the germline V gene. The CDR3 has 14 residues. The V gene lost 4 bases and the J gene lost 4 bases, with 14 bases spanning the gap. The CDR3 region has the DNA TGTGCCAGCAGCTCCCAACAGGGGACTTACGAGCAGTACTTC. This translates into CASSSQQGTYEQYF.